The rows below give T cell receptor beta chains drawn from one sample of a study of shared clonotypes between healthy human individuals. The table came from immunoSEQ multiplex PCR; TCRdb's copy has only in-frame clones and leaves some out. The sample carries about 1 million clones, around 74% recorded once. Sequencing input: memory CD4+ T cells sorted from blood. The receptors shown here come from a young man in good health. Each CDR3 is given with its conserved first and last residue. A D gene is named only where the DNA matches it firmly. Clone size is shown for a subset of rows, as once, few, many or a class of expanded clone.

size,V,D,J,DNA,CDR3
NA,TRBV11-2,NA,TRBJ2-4,TGTGCCAGCAGCTTAGGAAACATTCAGTACTTC,CASSLGNIQYF
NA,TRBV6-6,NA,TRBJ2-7,TGTGCCAGCAGTTACTCGGGCCGGAACGAGCAGTACTTC,CASSYSGRNEQYF
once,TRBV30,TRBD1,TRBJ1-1,TGTGCCCACCACAGGGGGAACACTGAAGCTTTCTTT,CAHHRGNTEAFF
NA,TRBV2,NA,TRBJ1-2,TGTGCCAGCACCAAGGGGGATCCGCCCTCTAACTATGGCTACACCTTC,CASTKGDPPSNYGYTF
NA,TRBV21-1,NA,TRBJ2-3,TGTGCCAGCAGCCAAAATAGAGGGACTGGCGGCACAGATACGCAGTATTTT,CASSQNRGTGGTDTQYF
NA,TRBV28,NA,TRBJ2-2,TGTGCCAGCAGGACACAGGGCGGGGAGCTGTTTTTT,CASRTQGGELFF
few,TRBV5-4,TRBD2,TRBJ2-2,TGTGCCAGCAGCTCACTAGCGGGGAAGAGTGGCGGGGAGCTGTTTTTT,CASSSLAGKSGGELFF
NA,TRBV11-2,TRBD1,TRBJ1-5,TGTGCCAGCAGCAGAACAGGGGACACGCAGCCCCAGCATTTT,CASSRTGDTQPQHF
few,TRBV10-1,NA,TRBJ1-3,TGCGCCAGCCGACAGAGTCTCCTTGGAAACACCATATATTTT,CASRQSLLGNTIYF
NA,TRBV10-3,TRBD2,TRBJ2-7,TGTGCCATCAGCTCTAGCGGGGGCAGCTCCTACGAGCAGTACTTC,CAISSSGGSSYEQYF
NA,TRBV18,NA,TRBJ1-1,TGTGCCAGCTCACCAGGGCAGACGGTAACTGAAGCTTTCTTT,CASSPGQTVTEAFF
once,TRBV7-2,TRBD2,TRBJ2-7,TGTGCCAGCAGCTCAAGACTAGCGCGGGGCTACGAGCAGTACTTC,CASSSRLARGYEQYF
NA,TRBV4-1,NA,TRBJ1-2,TGCGCCAGCAGCCAAACCGAGACACTTAACTATGGCTACACCTTC,CASSQTETLNYGYTF
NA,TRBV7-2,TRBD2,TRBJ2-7,TGTGCCAGCAGCTTAGACGGGGGGGCAGTGCAGTACTTC,CASSLDGGAVQYF
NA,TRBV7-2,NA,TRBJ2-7,TGTGCCAGCAGCTTAAACCCCCCGGGAGTCGGTTACGAGCAGTACTTC,CASSLNPPGVGYEQYF
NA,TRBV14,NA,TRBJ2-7,TGTGCCAGCAGCCAAAAGGGTGCGAGCTCCTACGAGCAGTACTTC,CASSQKGASSYEQYF
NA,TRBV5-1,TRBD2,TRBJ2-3,TGCGCCAGCACCCCTGAGACTAGCGGCTTTACAGATACGCAGTATTTT,CASTPETSGFTDTQYF
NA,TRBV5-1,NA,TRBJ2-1,TGCGCCAGCAGCTTGGTGGCCAACTACAATGAGCAGTTCTTC,CASSLVANYNEQFF